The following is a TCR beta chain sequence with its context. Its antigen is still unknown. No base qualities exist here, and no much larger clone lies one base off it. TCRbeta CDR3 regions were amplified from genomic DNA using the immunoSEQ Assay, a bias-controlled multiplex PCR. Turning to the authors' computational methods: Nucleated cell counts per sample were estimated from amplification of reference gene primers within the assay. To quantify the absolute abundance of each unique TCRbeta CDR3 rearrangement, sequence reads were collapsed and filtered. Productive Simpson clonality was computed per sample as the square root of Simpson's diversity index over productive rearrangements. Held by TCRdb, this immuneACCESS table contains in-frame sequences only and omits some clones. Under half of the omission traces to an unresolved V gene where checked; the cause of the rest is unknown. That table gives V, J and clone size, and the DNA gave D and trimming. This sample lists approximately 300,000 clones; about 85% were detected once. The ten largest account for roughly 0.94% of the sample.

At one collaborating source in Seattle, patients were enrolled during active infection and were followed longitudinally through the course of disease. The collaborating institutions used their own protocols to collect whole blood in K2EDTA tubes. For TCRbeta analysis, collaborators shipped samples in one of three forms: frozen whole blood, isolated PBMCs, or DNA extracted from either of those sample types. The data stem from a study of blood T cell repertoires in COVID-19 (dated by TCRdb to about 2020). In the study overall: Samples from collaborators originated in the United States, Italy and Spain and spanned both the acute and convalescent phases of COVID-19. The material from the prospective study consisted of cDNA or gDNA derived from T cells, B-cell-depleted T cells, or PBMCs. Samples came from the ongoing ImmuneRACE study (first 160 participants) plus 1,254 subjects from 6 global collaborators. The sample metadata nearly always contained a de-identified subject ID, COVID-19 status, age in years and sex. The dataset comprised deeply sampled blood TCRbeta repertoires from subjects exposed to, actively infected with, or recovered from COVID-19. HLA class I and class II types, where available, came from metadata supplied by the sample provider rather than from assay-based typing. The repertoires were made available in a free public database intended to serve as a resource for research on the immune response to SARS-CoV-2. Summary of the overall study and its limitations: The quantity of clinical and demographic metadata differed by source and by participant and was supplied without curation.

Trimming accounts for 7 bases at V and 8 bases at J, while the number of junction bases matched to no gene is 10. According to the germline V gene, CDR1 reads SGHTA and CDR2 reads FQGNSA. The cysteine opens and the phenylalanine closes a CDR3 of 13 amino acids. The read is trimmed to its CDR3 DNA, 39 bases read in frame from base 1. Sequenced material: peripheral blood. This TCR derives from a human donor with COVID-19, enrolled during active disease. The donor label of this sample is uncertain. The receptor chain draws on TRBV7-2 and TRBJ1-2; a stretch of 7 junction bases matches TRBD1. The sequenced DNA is TGTGCCAGCATCCCAGACAGGGCGGGCGGCTACACCTTC. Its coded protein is CASIPDRAGGYTF.